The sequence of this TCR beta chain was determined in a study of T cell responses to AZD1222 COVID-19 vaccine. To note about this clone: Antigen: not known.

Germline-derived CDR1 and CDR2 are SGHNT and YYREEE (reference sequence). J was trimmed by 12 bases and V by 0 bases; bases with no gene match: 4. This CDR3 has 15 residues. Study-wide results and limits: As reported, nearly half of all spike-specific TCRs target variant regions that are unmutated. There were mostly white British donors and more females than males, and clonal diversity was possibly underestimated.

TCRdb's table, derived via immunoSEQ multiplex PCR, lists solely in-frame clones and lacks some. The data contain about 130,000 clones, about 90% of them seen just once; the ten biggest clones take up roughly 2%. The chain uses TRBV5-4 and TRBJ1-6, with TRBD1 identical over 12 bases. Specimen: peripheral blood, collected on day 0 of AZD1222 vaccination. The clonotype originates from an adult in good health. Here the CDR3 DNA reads TGTGCCAGCAGCTTGGGGGACAGGGGGCAGGGACCCCTCCACTTT. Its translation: CASSLGDRGQGPLHF.